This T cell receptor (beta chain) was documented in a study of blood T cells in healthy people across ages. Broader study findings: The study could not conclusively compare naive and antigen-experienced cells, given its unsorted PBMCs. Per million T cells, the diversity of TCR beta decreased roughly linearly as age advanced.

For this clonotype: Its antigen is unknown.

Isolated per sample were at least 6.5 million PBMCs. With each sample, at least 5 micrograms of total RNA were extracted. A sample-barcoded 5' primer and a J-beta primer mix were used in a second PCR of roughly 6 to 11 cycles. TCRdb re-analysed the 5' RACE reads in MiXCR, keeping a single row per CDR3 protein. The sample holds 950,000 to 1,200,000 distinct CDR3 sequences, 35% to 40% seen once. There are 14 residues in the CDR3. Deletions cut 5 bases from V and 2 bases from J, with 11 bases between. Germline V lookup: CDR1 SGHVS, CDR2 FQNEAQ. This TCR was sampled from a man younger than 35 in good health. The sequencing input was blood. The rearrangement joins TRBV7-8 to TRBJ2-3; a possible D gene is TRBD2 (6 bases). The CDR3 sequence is CASSTGTVTDTQYF. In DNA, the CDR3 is TGTGCCAGCAGCACCGGGACTGTCACAGATACGCAGTATTTT.